The next 25 T cell receptor beta chains were all read from a single sample in a study of cytomegalovirus exposure and HLA in healthy donors. Measured with immunoSEQ multiplex PCR; TCRdb has only the in-frame clones, and not every one. The data show a few hundred thousand clones, nearly 90% seen once. Sequenced input: PBMCs. All receptors derive from a woman aged 18-29 years in good health and CMV-seronegative.

The chain recombines TRBV6-6 with TRBJ2-3, with D possibly being TRBD2 (5 bases). CDR3 size: 14 residues. CDR1 is MNHNY, CDR2 SVGAGI, per germline (reference sequence). The V end was cut by 7 bases, the J end by 1 base, with 12 bases between. The CDR3 reads CASKQRAGTDTQYF. The CDR3 DNA sequence: TGTGCCAGCAAACAGAGGGCGGGCACAGATACGCAGTATTTT.

This clone was observed a single time. The chain employs TRBV27 and TRBJ1-1; a possible D gene is TRBD1 (5 bases). The CDR3 spans 16 residues. The V end was cut by 0 bases, the J end by 0 bases, with 11 bases between. The germline CDR1 and CDR2 sequences are MNHEY and SMNVEV (reference sequence). CDR3 in amino acids: CASSLSFAGLNTEAFF. DNA for the CDR3: TGTGCCAGCAGTTTATCGTTTGCGGGGCTGAACACTGAAGCTTTCTTT.

The chain couples TRBV5-1 to TRBJ2-5; TRBD1 aligns across 8 bases. The CDR3 spans 14 residues. V lost 7 bases, J lost 6 bases, and 11 bases stayed unmatched. Per the germline V gene, CDR1 is SGHRS and CDR2 is YFSETQ. This CDR3 reads CASLGQDSPQTQYF. In DNA form, the CDR3 reads TGCGCCAGCTTGGGACAGGACTCACCTCAGACCCAGTACTTC. Variable domain in full (rest from reference TRBV5-1 and TRBJ2-5): KAGVTQTPRYLIKTRGQQVTLSCSPISGHRSVSWYQQTPGQGLQFLFEYFSETQRNKGNFPGRFSGRQFSNSRSEMNVSTLELGDSALYLCASLGQDSPQTQYFGPGTRLLVL.

This clone was detected only a few times. CDR3 sequence reads: CASSLATTGVSGNTIYF. CDR3 nucleotide sequence: TGTGCCAGCAGCTTGGCCACAACAGGGGTCTCTGGAAACACCATATATTTT. J is TRBJ1-3 and V is TRBV5-4, with TRBD1 matching 7 bases. V shed 0 bases, J shed 0 bases, and the junction held 6 bases outside the gene matches. The germline CDR1 and CDR2 sequences are SGHNT and YYREEE (reference sequence). There are 17 residues in the CDR3.

V is TRBV7-8 and J is TRBJ2-3; 9 nucleotides agree with TRBD2. V trimming: 4 bases; J trimming: 2 bases; junction bases outside the gene matches: 7. The CDR3 has 16 amino acids. Germline values: CDR1 SGHVS, CDR2 FQNEAQ. The CDR3 is CASSSSLAGLTDTQYF. CDR3 bases: TGTGCCAGCAGCTCCTCACTAGCGGGCCTCACAGATACGCAGTATTTT.

The V and J genes are TRBV5-1 and TRBJ1-2, with TRBD1 identical over 8 bases. V lost 1 base to trimming and J lost 4 bases; unmatched junction nucleotides: 9. The germline CDR1 and CDR2 sequences are SGHRS and YFSETQ. The CDR3 extends over 16 amino acids. CDR3 in amino acids: CASSLQGQATIYGYTF. DNA for the CDR3: TGCGCCAGCAGCTTGCAGGGACAGGCCACGATCTATGGCTACACCTTC.

This chain links TRBV4-1 with TRBJ2-1, with TRBD2 matching over 9 bases. Germline assignment: CDR1 MGHRA and CDR2 YSYEKL. The CDR3 spans 18 residues. After removal of 1 base from V and 0 bases from J, the junction contained 7 bases not matched to a gene. Here the CDR3 reads CASSQGLQRGASYNEQFF. CDR3 in DNA: TGCGCCAGCAGCCAAGGACTCCAGCGGGGGGCCTCCTACAATGAGCAGTTCTTC.

The rearrangement links TRBV7-6 to TRBJ1-2; 10 bases fit TRBD1. The ends lost 5 bases at V and 10 bases at J; junction bases unmatched: 7. CDR1 is SGHVS and CDR2 is FNYEAQ in the germline V gene. The CDR3 extends over 13 amino acids. CDR3: CASSQTGGEHYTF. Written as DNA, the CDR3 is TGTGCCAGCAGCCAGACAGGGGGCGAACACTACACCTTC. Filled out from reference TRBV7-6 and TRBJ1-2, the complete variable domain reads GAGVSQSPRYKVTKRGQDVALRCDPISGHVSLYWYRQALGQGPEFLTYFNYEAQQDKSGLPNDRFSAERPEGSISTLTIQRTEQRDSAMYRCASSQTGGEHYTFGSGTRLTVV.

The chain employs TRBV4-1 and TRBJ2-1, with 9 bases that match TRBD2. Germline V gene lookup returns CDR1 MGHRA and CDR2 YSYEKL. V lost 9 bases to trimming and J lost 3 bases; unmatched junction nucleotides: 6. The length of the CDR3 is 14 residues. CDR3: CASSERGDYNEQFF. CDR3 DNA sequence: TGCGCCAGTAGCGAGCGGGGGGACTACAATGAGCAGTTCTTC.

This sequence joins TRBV15 and TRBJ2-7; unclear D gene. Germline V CDR1 and CDR2: LNHNV, YYDKDF (reference sequence). CDR3 length: 13 residues. Trimming stripped 4 bases from V and 3 bases from J, with 10 bases between. The CDR3 is CATSTTVGYEQYF. CDR3 DNA: TGTGCCACCAGCACAACAGTTGGCTACGAGCAGTACTTC.

The chain is built from TRBV6-5 and TRBJ1-1; D possibly corresponds to TRBD1 (5 bases). CDR1 and CDR2 from the germline V gene are MNHEY and SVGAGI. The V end was cut by 0 bases, the J end by 6 bases, with 11 bases between. This CDR3 is 14 amino acids long. CDR3 coding DNA: TGTGCCAGCAGTTACTCGGAGGGGACCCCTGAAGCTTTCTTT. As protein: CASSYSEGTPEAFF.

Remarks on this clone: This sample also contains other DNA sequences that code for the same CDR3. The CDR3 spells CATSRDTGSTNEKLFF. Written as DNA, the CDR3 is TGTGCCACCAGCAGAGATACAGGGTCAACTAATGAAAAACTGTTTTTT. The chain carries TRBV15 and TRBJ1-4; D might be TRBD1 (6 bases). The CDR3 spans 16 residues. Germline V gene data show CDR1 as LNHNV and CDR2 as YYDKDF (reference sequence). Trimming took 0 bases from V and 0 from J, leaving 8 bases between them.

The rearrangement joins TRBV27 to TRBJ1-1, with unresolved D. Germline CDR1 MNHEY, CDR2 SMNVEV (reference sequence). V shed 5 bases and J shed 0 bases, with 10 bases lying between them. The CDR3 spans 14 residues. CDR3 region: CASSNRPMNTEAFF. For the CDR3, the DNA is TGTGCCAGCAGTAACAGACCCATGAACACTGAAGCTTTCTTT.

The V call is TRBV27, the J call TRBJ1-2; no clear D gene. V was cut by 3 bases and J by 0 bases, with 11 bases left in between. CDR3 length: 15 amino acids. CDR1 and CDR2 from the germline V gene are MNHEY and SMNVEV (reference sequence). The CDR3 spells CASSFFGDTNYGYTF. The CDR3 bases are TGTGCCAGCAGTTTCTTCGGGGATACTAACTATGGCTACACCTTC.

This chain connects TRBV10-1 to TRBJ2-1; 7 positions agree with TRBD1. The CDR3 is 17 residues long. Germline V CDR1 and CDR2: WNHNN, SYGVQD (reference sequence). Unmatched junction bases numbered 12, after V lost 7 bases and J lost 0 bases. The CDR3: CASTTKTGPSSYNEQFF. Here the CDR3 DNA reads TGCGCCAGCACTACAAAGACAGGGCCGAGCTCCTACAATGAGCAGTTCTTC.

The rearrangement joins TRBV4-1 to TRBJ1-3; TRBD1 aligns across 9 bases. CDR3 length equals 16 residues. CDR1 is MGHRA and CDR2 is YSYEKL in the germline V gene. V gave up 2 bases and J gave up 2 bases; unmatched junction bases: 4. CDR3 protein: CASSQPRQGAGNTIYF. CDR3 bases: TGCGCCAGCAGCCAACCACGACAGGGGGCTGGAAACACCATATATTTT.

The chain carries TRBV25-1 and TRBJ2-2; 12 bases line up with TRBD2. The CDR3 is 16 amino acids. Per the germline V gene, CDR1 is MGHDK and CDR2 is SYGVNS. J was trimmed by 6 bases and V by 5 bases; bases with no gene match: 7. CDR3 coding DNA: TGTGCCAGCAGTCTAGCGGGGGGGCCTAGGGCCGGGGAGCTGTTTTTT. Encoded protein: CASSLAGGPRAGELFF.

This chain uses TRBV28 with TRBJ1-1; TRBD1 might be the D (6 bases). Trimming shortened V by 7 bases and J by 5 bases, and 14 bases separated the two germline ends. This CDR3 is 13 amino acids long. Germline-derived CDR1 and CDR2 are MDHEN and SYDVKM. This CDR3 reads CASKPGDGTEAFF. The CDR3 region has the DNA TGTGCCAGCAAACCAGGGGACGGAACTGAAGCTTTCTTT.

The table lists this clone with a count of one. The chain couples TRBV6-5 to TRBJ2-7; D may be TRBD2 (6 bases). CDR3 size: 14 residues. Trimming cost V 2 bases and J 6 bases, with 14 bases left between them. Germline V CDR1 and CDR2: MNHEY, SVGAGI. The CDR3 DNA is TGTGCCAGCAGTTACGGCCCCGGCGGGGCCGAGCAGTACGTC. Protein product: CASSYGPGGAEQYV.

This clone was detected only a few times. The chain couples TRBV2 to TRBJ1-2; D call uncertain. Trimming took off 1 base at V and 4 bases at J, with 7 bases between the two ends. Germline values: CDR1 SNHLY, CDR2 FYNNEI. This CDR3 region has 13 residues. The CDR3 DNA reads as TGTGCCAGCAGTGAAGAACAGAGCTATGGCTACACCTTC. Amino acid sequence: CASSEEQSYGYTF.

The chain uses TRBV5-1 and TRBJ1-4; TRBD1 aligns across 7 bases. The length of the CDR3 is 15 residues. The V gene end was trimmed by 0 bases and the J gene end by 6 bases; junction bases not matched to a gene: 5. Per germline, CDR1 SGHRS and CDR2 YFSETQ. CDR3: CASSLGRGQDEKLFF. In DNA, the CDR3 is TGCGCCAGCAGCTTGGGGAGGGGGCAGGATGAAAAACTGTTTTTT.

This clone was seen just once. V is TRBV28 and J is TRBJ2-5; TRBD1 aligns across 8 bases. The CDR3 sequence is 16 residues long. The germline CDR1 and CDR2 sequences are MDHEN and SYDVKM. V was pared by 2 bases and J by 1 base, with 6 bases of the junction left unmatched. The CDR3 nucleotides are TGTGCCAGCAGTTTACGGACAGGGAAGGTCCAAGAGACCCAGTACTTC. As protein: CASSLRTGKVQETQYF.

V usage is TRBV4-3 and J usage is TRBJ1-6, with D possibly matching TRBD1 (5 bases). Looked up from germline, CDR1 is LGHNA and CDR2 is YSLEER. This CDR3 contains 13 residues. With 2 bases removed from V and 14 bases from J, the gap between germline ends came to 13 bases. CDR3 sequence reads: CASSQIVGATLHF. In DNA, the CDR3 is TGCGCCAGCAGCCAAATTGTAGGGGCCACCCTCCACTTT.

This clone appeared a single time. The chain employs TRBV15 and TRBJ1-6; TRBD1 is a possible D gene (6 bases). The germline gives CDR1 LNHNV, CDR2 YYDKDF (reference sequence). With 3 bases removed from V and 7 bases from J, the gap between germline ends came to 28 bases. The CDR3 runs 20 residues. CDR3 coding DNA: TGTGCCACCAGCAGGGACAGACTGACCCAGGGCGGCTATAGCAATTCACCCCTCCACTTT. This codes for CATSRDRLTQGGYSNSPLHF.

V gene TRBV15 combines with J gene TRBJ2-3; maybe TRBD2 (6 bases). This CDR3 comprises 14 residues. The V end was cut by 0 bases, the J end by 3 bases, with 7 bases between. Germline V gene lookup returns CDR1 LNHNV and CDR2 YYDKDF (reference sequence). In DNA form, the CDR3 reads TGTGCCACCAGCAGAGAGGGGAGGACAGATACGCAGTATTTT. Its protein product is CATSREGRTDTQYF.